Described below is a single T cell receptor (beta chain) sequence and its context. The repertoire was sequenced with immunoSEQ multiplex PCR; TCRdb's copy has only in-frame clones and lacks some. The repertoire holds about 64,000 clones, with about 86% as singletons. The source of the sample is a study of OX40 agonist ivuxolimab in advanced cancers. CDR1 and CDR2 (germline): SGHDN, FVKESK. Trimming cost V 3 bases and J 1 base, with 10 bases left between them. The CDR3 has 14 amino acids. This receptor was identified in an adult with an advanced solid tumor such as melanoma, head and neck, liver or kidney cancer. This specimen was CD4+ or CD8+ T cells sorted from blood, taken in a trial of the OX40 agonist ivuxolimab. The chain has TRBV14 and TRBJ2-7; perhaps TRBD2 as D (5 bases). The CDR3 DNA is TGTGCCAGCAGCCACCCAAGGGAGTCCTACGAGCAGTACTTC. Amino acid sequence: CASSHPRESYEQYF. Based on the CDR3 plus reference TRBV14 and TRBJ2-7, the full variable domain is EAGVTQFPSHSVIEKGQTVTLRCDPISGHDNLYWYRRVMGKEIKFLLHFVKESKQDESGMPNNRFLAERTGGTYSTLKVQPAELEDSGVYFCASSHPRESYEQYFGPGTRLTVT.